This TCR beta chain was obtained from a study of cytomegalovirus exposure and HLA in healthy donors listed by TCRdb under 2017. Regarding the study in general: In an earlier analysis of 587 of the donors, less than 350 Gb of sequence data and 100 million or so unique TCR beta sequences from roughly 190 million T cells were reported. An early release that covered about 600 HLA-typed donors contained about 300 gigabases of sequencing data and tens of millions of unique TCR sequences. A later analysis re-examined previously published TCR beta repertoires from roughly 650 donors and added high-resolution HLA genotyping to investigate patterns of TCR occurrence. HLA typing included class I and class II loci at four-digit resolution. All discovery cohort repertoires had been generated on a single sequencing platform. Among some 410 genotyped donors of the cohort, an average of around 250,000 unique TCR beta nucleotide sequences was sequenced per donor, of which approximately 19% were non-productive. Genome-wide SNP genotypes for about 65% of the roughly 670 donors were used in a later genetic analysis, which treated that subset as a discovery cohort. An earlier analysis of approximately 580 of the donors used high-throughput TCR beta sequencing to judge whether each TCR beta V gene segment behaved as functional or pseudogenic. The study aimed to test whether cataloging public T cell receptors could reveal signatures of past pathogen exposure. Several DR-DQ haplotypes were treated as single units for association and clustering because of strong linkage in the cohort. High-throughput TCR immunosequencing, statistical association of individual TCRs with disease status, and machine learning were combined to predict cytomegalovirus infection status. Typing coverage differed by locus: A, B, C, DRB1 and DQB1 were typed in roughly 620-630 donors, DQA1 in roughly 510, DPA1 in 600 to 610, and DPB1 in roughly 470. Besides the first cohort of roughly 660 subjects, a separate validation cohort made up of 120 different subjects was used. The study used immunosequencing to profile the T cell repertoires of under 700 subjects and linked those repertoires to cytomegalovirus serostatus. Alongside the repertoire data, information on donor age, sex, ethnicity and CMV serostatus was compiled. Rather than drawing on any new phenotypic data, the later analysis identified candidate immune exposures from TCR beta sequences and the way those sequences occurred across donors. Of the 300 to 450 genotyped donors, 70% to 90% were placed in the genetic ancestry cluster associated with self-reported Caucasian donors.

A word on this clone: It lacks a known antigen. No much larger clone exists at a distance of one base, and base qualities are not known.

From the cysteine up to the phenylalanine, the CDR3 has a length of 12 residues. The DNA shown is the 36-base CDR3, in frame from base 1. Trimming at the junction amounts to 5 bases on V and 4 bases on J, and the germline ends lie 7 bases apart. The germline V gene provides CDR1 SGHRS and CDR2 YFSETQ. In total, about 650 healthy bone marrow donors made up the cohort. At the time of sampling, every cohort member was nominally healthy, though immune exposures that went unrecorded were likely present. The donor tested CMV seropositive, placing the donor among the approximately 290 seropositive members of the cohort. Every donor gave a peripheral blood sample, and the peripheral blood mononuclear cells from that sample were used for TCR beta sequencing. The Qiagen DNeasy Blood Extraction Kit was used to extract genomic DNA from the blood cell samples. Overall study outcomes, separate from this receptor: In a later genetic analysis, a missense DCLRE1C variant was associated with V-gene and J-gene trimming of TCR beta chains, and the association was replicated in an independent cohort. In a later analysis, HLA-associated TCR beta chains showed more clonal expansion and lower generation probabilities than non-associated chains that were equally common. When HLA alleles, especially DR and DQ, strongly co-occurred, TCR associations were difficult to assign to individual alleles. A further reported finding was that TCR beta sequences accurately predicted the HLA-A and HLA-B alleles for most subjects in the first cohort. In the study, 164 TCR beta chains were listed as associated with cytomegalovirus. For the cohort, immune exposure information was limited to CMV serostatus. The presence/absence analyses assumed that sequencing depth was roughly uniform across donors, and that assumption may not be true. Specific HLA alleles were associated with some 15,000 TCR beta sequences at a false discovery rate of 0.05 in a later analysis. HLA typing was unavailable for some donors at each locus, so association tests used only the typed subset. The classifier was reported to diagnose cytomegalovirus status with high specificity and sensitivity in both the original and validation cohorts. According to a later analysis, parvovirus B19, influenza, CMV and Epstein-Barr virus appeared linked to several top co-occurrence clusters. A later genetic analysis reported fewer N-insertions in productive TCRs among donors in an Asian-associated ancestry cluster than the roughly 670-donor mean. Three of the identified cytomegalovirus-associated TCR beta chains were confirmed in vitro to be specific for cytomegalovirus antigens. Broadly in line with IMGT annotations, most TCR beta V segments showed up in productive rearrangements about 90% or about 30% of the time in an earlier analysis of under 700 of the donors. Across donors, most TCR sequences were observed very rarely, whereas some public TCRs were present in many individuals. Roughly 15 rarely observed V segments, including chromosome 9 orphons, were excluded from the earlier analysis of several hundred of the donors because counts were too low. Only TCR beta chains were sequenced in this cohort, and the absence of alpha or paired-chain data limited detectable features. The sequencing pipeline was judged likely to have produced a cluster of highly shared sequence variants as a technical artifact. It was suggested by the authors that the approach could potentially be generalized to other disease states and immunological phenotypes. A later analysis found that most CMV-associated TCR beta chains appeared HLA-restricted, with HLA associations seemingly driven largely by CMV exposure. The 87-base-pair reads could not distinguish some IMGT-functional V segments, including TRBV6-2 and TRBV6-3, so those segments were excluded. Correlated functional status among segregating V segments might reflect linkage disequilibrium, but an unknown experimental factor could not be ruled out. A later analysis found that TCR association rates varied across HLA loci, with DRB1 alleles showing the most associated TCRs and HLA-C alleles the fewest.

Receptors were amplified or captured by the immunoSEQ multiplex PCR assay. For the multiplex PCR, a mixture combining 60 forward primers for TCR Vbeta segments and 13 reverse primers for TCR Jbeta segments was used. Amplification of the CDR3 region of rearranged TCR beta genes was performed with a multiplex PCR assay on genomic DNA. On the Illumina HiSeq System, the amplified TCR beta libraries were sequenced as 87-base-pair reads. Processing in the source paper ran as follows. In a later analysis, tens of millions of unique TCR beta chains were counted across the approximately 640 repertoires, and approximately 11 million of these chains were shared by at least two donors. To remove PCR and sequencing errors, raw reads were error-corrected and collapsed into unique sequences using a nearest-neighbor algorithm that merged closely related sequences. V, D and J gene segments were assigned by aligning CDR3 sequences to IMGT reference sequences. For a sequence to be retained, at least a six-nucleotide match to both a V gene segment and a J gene segment was required. A rearrangement counted as productive if the CDR3 had no stop codons and remained in frame with V and J, and every other rearrangement counted as non-productive. Following IMGT convention, CDR3 was defined as the stretch from the second conserved V-encoded cysteine to the conserved J-encoded phenylalanine. The earlier analysis of 587 of the donors excluded any sequence lacking an unambiguous match to a single V gene segment. An earlier analysis of roughly 590 of the donors called V segments functional above 56.7% productive rearrangements and segregating when the between-donor standard deviation exceeded 5%. A statistical classification framework was built to diagnose cytomegalovirus status from the catalog of TCR beta chain sequences. In a later analysis, V and J genes were assigned by comparing TCR nucleotide sequences against IMGT/GENE-DB human TR gene sequences. A later analysis assigned CDR3 sequences and most-parsimonious VDJ recombination scenarios with the TCRdist pipeline. In a later analysis, every TCR beta chain was defined by the combination of its CDR3 amino acid sequence and its V-gene family, and reads without a unique V-gene family were dropped. As a way to deal with suspected cross-contamination and a sequencing artifact, a later analysis dropped hundreds of nucleotide sequences that were highly shared and had low generation probability. For each public chain, a later analysis derived a clonal expansion index from normalized ranks of inferred template counts within each repertoire. In a later analysis, generation probabilities were computed with a VDJ recombination model fitted to out-of-frame rearrangements, and the resulting probabilities were checked against IGoR. In a later analysis, hypergeometric tests were used to score TCR-TCR, TCR-HLA and TCR-CMV co-occurrence, with a repertoire-size bias correction applied to TCR pairs. False discovery rates were estimated in a later analysis by permuting HLA or CMV assignments 20 times. A later analysis grouped co-occurring TCRs with DBSCAN, adding TCRdist sequence similarity when clustering within HLA-allele-positive subsets. For co-occurrence clustering, repertoires with fewer than 30,000 or more than 120,000 public chains were excluded, along with a handful of repertoires with anomalous nucleotide sharing. The table was pulled from immuneACCESS by TCRdb, which kept in-frame rearrangements only. Such tables lose some clones; where checked, under half of the loss comes from unresolved V genes, and the rest has no known cause. V, J and clone size are taken as reported in that table, and D and trimming were inferred from the DNA itself. The sample data list more than 65,000 clones, and about 73% of these were observed just once. In total, the top ten clones hold 8.5% to 14% of the sample.

Sequencing input: PBMCs. The rearrangement combines TRBV5-1 with TRBJ1-3, with a tentative D gene TRBD1 over 6 matching bases. The receptor was isolated from a woman between 55 and 75 years old in good health and CMV-seropositive. The encoded CDR3 is CASSGQGNTIYF. The DNA is TGCGCCAGCAGTGGACAGGGAAACACCATATATTTT.